This entry lists 7 T cell receptor beta chains sequenced from one sample in a study of blood T cell repertoires in COVID-19. Assay used: immunoSEQ multiplex PCR; TCRdb lists only in-frame clones, some missing. The data contain a few hundred thousand clones, about 86% of them singletons. Sequenced: PBMCs or T cells enriched from blood (not recorded which). The receptors stem from a man aged 50-59 years who had recovered from COVID-19.

This clone has only a few counts. The V call is TRBV6-5, the J call TRBJ1-5; 7 bases agree with TRBD1. The CDR3 has 15 residues. V was clipped by 6 bases and J by 7 bases; unmatched bases: 12. Germline V CDR1 and CDR2: MNHEY, SVGAGI. CDR3 region: CASRATGASGQPQHF. CDR3 coding DNA: TGTGCCAGCAGAGCTACAGGGGCCTCTGGACAGCCCCAGCATTTT.

Here the CDR3 reads CASSADRELDEKLFF. The CDR3 DNA reads as TGCGCCAGCAGCGCTGACAGGGAGTTGGATGAAAAACTGTTTTTT. The rearrangement links TRBV5-1 to TRBJ1-4; 7 nucleotides agree with TRBD1. Per germline, CDR1 SGHRS and CDR2 YFSETQ. V shed 4 bases, J shed 6 bases, and the junction held 9 bases outside the gene matches. The CDR3 totals 15 residues.

The rearrangement joins TRBV19 to TRBJ1-2; D not certain. This CDR3 spans 13 amino acids. The ends were cut back, 4 bases at V and 9 bases at J, with 15 bases in the middle. Germline V gene lookup returns CDR1 LNHDA and CDR2 SQIVND (reference sequence). The CDR3 coding sequence is TGTGCCAGTAGTAGCGGTAACCATAGACGCTACACCTTC. Residues: CASSSGNHRRYTF.

The J gene is TRBJ1-2, the V gene TRBV4-1; D is possibly TRBD1 (5 bases). V was pared by 5 bases and J by 6 bases, with 16 bases between. The length of the CDR3 is 14 residues. CDR1 and CDR2 from the germline V gene are MGHRA and YSYEKL. CDR3 nucleotides: TGCGCCAGCAGCTCAAGGAATAGGGGTAATGGCTACACCTTC. Its protein product is CASSSRNRGNGYTF.

This sequence joins TRBV7-9 and TRBJ1-4; 8 nucleotides line up with TRBD1. Germline lookup yields CDR1 SEHNR and CDR2 FQNEAQ (reference sequence). The CDR3 covers 15 residues. V was clipped by 5 bases and J by 3 bases; unmatched bases: 5. DNA for the CDR3: TGTGCCAGCAGCCAAGGACAGGGAGCTAATGAAAAACTGTTTTTT. It is translated as CASSQGQGANEKLFF.

This sequence joins TRBV27 and TRBJ1-5; D is perhaps TRBD1 (6 bases). Germline CDR1 and CDR2: MNHEY and SMNVEV (reference sequence). With 6 bases removed from V and 1 base from J, the gap between germline ends came to 19 bases. This CDR3 has 17 residues. CDR3 sequence: CASRDLSGARSNQPQHF. The CDR3 DNA reads as TGTGCCAGCAGGGACCTCTCAGGGGCTCGGAGCAATCAGCCCCAGCATTTT.

The CDR3 loop reads CASRGQGAEKLFF. As DNA, the CDR3 is TGCGCCAGCAGGGGACAGGGGGCGGAAAAACTGTTTTTT. The chain recombines TRBV4-3 with TRBJ1-4; TRBD1 agrees at 12 bases. CDR1 LGHNA and CDR2 YSLEER come from the germline V gene. The CDR3 is 13 amino acids. With 6 bases clipped from V and 8 bases from J, the junction kept 1 base outside the gene matches.